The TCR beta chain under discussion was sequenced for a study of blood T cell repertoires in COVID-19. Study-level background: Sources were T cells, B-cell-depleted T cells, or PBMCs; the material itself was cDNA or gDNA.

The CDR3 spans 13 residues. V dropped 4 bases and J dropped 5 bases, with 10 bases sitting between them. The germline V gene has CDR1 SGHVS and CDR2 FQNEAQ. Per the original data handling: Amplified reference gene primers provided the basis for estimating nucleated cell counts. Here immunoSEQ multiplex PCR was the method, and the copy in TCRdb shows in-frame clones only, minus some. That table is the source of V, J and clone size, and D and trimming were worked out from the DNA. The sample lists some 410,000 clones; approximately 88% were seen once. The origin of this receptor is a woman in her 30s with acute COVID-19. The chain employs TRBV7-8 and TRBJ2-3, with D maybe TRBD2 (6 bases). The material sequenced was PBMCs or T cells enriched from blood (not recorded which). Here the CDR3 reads CASSSRGKDTQYF. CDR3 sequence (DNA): TGTGCCAGCAGCTCCCGGGGGAAAGATACGCAGTATTTT.